The clone carrying this T cell receptor beta chain was recorded a few times. The target antigen is unknown. The junction does not match germline at one end; this may be a read error. These data originate in a study of metastatic and nonmetastatic thyroid tumors. Study as a whole: From malignant and benign thyroid patients, repertoires in blood and in tumor or nodule tissue were compared. The study's findings and limits: The reported finding was significantly higher TCR beta diversity in malignant thyroid tumors relative to benign nodules, in blood and tumor.

Original methodology: For papillary thyroid cancer, a distant-metastasis classifier was constructed from CDR3 differences observed across clinicopathological groups. TCRdb called clones again from the PCR reads with MiXCR. What appears here as the V and J calls and clone size reflects TCRdb's work, not the paper's. The data show about 39,000 clones, roughly 19% seen once. Germline V CDR1 and CDR2: MNHEY, SMNVEV (reference sequence). The CDR3 extends over 13 amino acids. Treatment of any kind had been given to no patient before thyroid surgery. The source is a female donor with papillary thyroid cancer or a benign thyroid nodule (not recorded which). Some clones in this sample may be carry-over from other donors' samples. Sequencing was carried out using blood. This chain joins TRBV27 and TRBJ2-1; D possibly matches TRBD1 or TRBD2 (5 bases each). In DNA, the CDR3 is TGTTCCAGTGGGACCTGCGAGATTAATGAGCAGTTCTTC. Its protein product is CSSGTCEINEQFF.